This T cell receptor (beta chain) stems from a study of beta chain features in type 1 diabetes. Overall study context: Sorted cells, approximately 100,000,000 in number, were examined across all samples.

The study, taken as a whole, reports: An over-representation of cells with high TCR expression could result from cDNA sequencing. A moderate, significant TCRB CDR3 shortening appeared in type 1 diabetes across four CD4+ subsets.

On this clone: Its antigen is undetermined.

Expressed TCRB transcripts were sequenced after all isolated RNA was converted to cDNA. TCRdb's table, derived via immunoSEQ multiplex PCR, lists solely in-frame clones and lacks some. The sample lists about 230,000 clones; roughly 17% were seen once. Markers CD45RO/CCR7/CD25/CD127/CD95/CD27 served to sort CD4+ naive, central memory, regulatory and stem cell-like memory cells. V trimming: 6 bases; J trimming: 7 bases; junction bases outside the gene matches: 5. Per the germline V gene, CDR1 is ENHRY and CDR2 is SYGVKD. The CDR3 consists of 15 residues. This receptor was identified in a man in his thirties or forties with type 1 diabetes. Input material: naive CD4+ T cells from blood. The rearrangement joins TRBV10-3 to TRBJ2-1, with 14 positions matching TRBD2. CDR3 amino acids: CAIRKGTSGRNEQFF. CDR3 DNA sequence: TGTGCCATCAGGAAAGGGACTAGCGGGAGAAATGAGCAGTTCTTC.